This TCR beta chain comes out of a study of breast tumors, draining lymph nodes, adjacent tissues. Using its own MiXCR run on the multiplex PCR reads, TCRdb lists one record per CDR3 protein. The repertoire has 150,000 to 200,000 distinct CDR3 sequences, about 30% of them found once; the top ten carry 3.8%. This clonotype appeared many times. CDR3 length: 16 amino acids. V lost 4 bases, J lost 2 bases, and 8 bases stayed unmatched. Germline V gene data show CDR1 as SGHRS and CDR2 as YFSETQ. The lymph nodes were axillary draining lymph nodes from breast cancer patients. This TCR was sampled from a female donor with breast cancer. Some clones in this sample may be carry-over from other donors' samples. Source material: axillary lymph node tissue. This chain connects TRBV5-1 to TRBJ2-7; 11 nucleotides agree with TRBD2. Here the CDR3 DNA reads TGCGCCAGCAGCCAAAACCTAGCGGGAGGCCCCTACGAGCAGTACTTC. This encodes CASSQNLAGGPYEQYF. Drawing the rest from reference TRBV5-1 and TRBJ2-7, the complete variable domain is KAGVTQTPRYLIKTRGQQVTLSCSPISGHRSVSWYQQTPGQGLQFLFEYFSETQRNKGNFPGRFSGRQFSNSRSEMNVSTLELGDSALYLCASSQNLAGGPYEQYFGPGTRLTVT.